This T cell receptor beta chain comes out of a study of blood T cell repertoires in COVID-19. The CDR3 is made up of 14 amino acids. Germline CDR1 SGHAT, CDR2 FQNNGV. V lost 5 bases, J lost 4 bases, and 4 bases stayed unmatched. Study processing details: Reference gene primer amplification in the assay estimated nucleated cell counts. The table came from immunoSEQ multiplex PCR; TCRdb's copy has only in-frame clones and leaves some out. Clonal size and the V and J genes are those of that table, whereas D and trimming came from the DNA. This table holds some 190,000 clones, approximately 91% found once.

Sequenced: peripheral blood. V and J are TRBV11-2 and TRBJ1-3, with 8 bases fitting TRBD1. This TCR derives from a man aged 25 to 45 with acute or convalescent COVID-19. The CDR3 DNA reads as TGTGCCAGCAGCCAGACAGGGGTCGGAAACACCATATATTTT. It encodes CASSQTGVGNTIYF. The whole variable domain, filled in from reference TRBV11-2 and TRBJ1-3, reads EAGVAQSPRYKIIEKRQSVAFWCNPISGHATLYWYQQILGQGPKLLIQFQNNGVVDDSQLPKDRFSAERLKGVDSTLKIQPAKLEDSAVYLCASSQTGVGNTIYFGEGSWLTVV.